These 18 T cell receptor beta chains came from one sample sequenced in a study of T cells in Graves' hyperthyroidism and ophthalmopathy. What was amplified from RNA transcripts were TCR beta CDR3 regions. First-round RT-PCR of the TCR CDR3 relied on the HTBI primer set. One entry per CDR3 protein results from TCRdb running MiXCR on the multiplex PCR reads. Of around 580,000 distinct CDR3 sequences listed, 15% to 20% are singletons. The sequenced sample was blood. These receptors were obtained from a woman between 18 and 29 years old with Graves' hyperthyroidism.

This clonotype was recorded at least ten times. The chain carries TRBV12-3 or TRBV12-4 and TRBJ1-1; no clear D. The V and J ends lost 6 bases and 6 bases respectively, with 17 bases between them. This CDR3 region has 14 residues. The DNA for the CDR3 is TGTGCCAGCAGCCCCCCTAATATCAGAGCTGAAGCTTTCTTT. It yields the protein CASSPPNIRAEAFF.

This clonotype has ten or more counts. J is TRBJ2-3 and V is TRBV27, with D maybe TRBD2 (7 bases). V was cut by 7 bases and J by 6 bases, with 17 bases left in between. The CDR3 has 14 amino acids. CDR1 is MNHEY, CDR2 SMNVEV, per germline (reference sequence). CDR3 DNA sequence: TGTGCCAGCAAGGGGGGGGGGCCAGGCGATACGCAGTATTTT. It translates to CASKGGGPGDTQYF.

A word on this clonotype: This may arise from a read error, as a much more abundant clone is one base away. The chain recombines TRBV24-1 with TRBJ2-3; the match to TRBD2 covers 11 bases. The V and J ends lost 4 bases and 4 bases, in that order; junction bases with no gene match: 6. Germline V gives CDR1 KGHDR, CDR2 SFDVKD. The CDR3 extends over 16 amino acids. CDR3 bases: TGTGCCACCAGTGAGCGACTAGCGGGATACGCAGATACGCAGTATTTT. Translated: CATSERLAGYADTQYF.

This clonotype was recorded many times. The CDR3 is CATSRERDSSEAFF. Written as DNA, the CDR3 is TGTGCCACCAGCAGAGAACGGGACTCCTCAGAAGCTTTCTTT. This chain connects TRBV15 to TRBJ1-1; possible D gene TRBD1, 5 bases. V lost 0 bases and J 8 bases, leaving 13 bases between the germline ends. Germline-derived CDR1 and CDR2 are LNHNV and YYDKDF (reference sequence). The CDR3 is 14 residues long.

This clonotype was counted a few times. The V and J genes are TRBV7-2 and TRBJ2-2, with 9 bases matching TRBD1. V lost 10 bases to trimming and J lost 4 bases; unmatched junction nucleotides: 4. The CDR3 is made up of 13 amino acids. Per germline, CDR1 SGHTA and CDR2 FQGNSA. The CDR3 loop reads CATTGGGTGELFF. The CDR3 DNA reads as TGTGCCACAACAGGGGGCGGCACCGGGGAGCTGTTTTTT.

This clonotype was counted at least ten times. CDR3 bases: TGTGCCAGCAGCCCTGAGTGGCTTAACTACGAGCAGTACTTC. Encoded protein: CASSPEWLNYEQYF. The chain has TRBV5-5 and TRBJ2-7, with D unclear. V gave up 4 bases and J gave up 3 bases, with 14 bases separating them. Germline V gene lookup returns CDR1 SGHKS and CDR2 YYEKEE (reference sequence). The length of the CDR3 is 14 residues.

Many counts were recorded for this clonotype. The gene calls are TRBV20-1 and TRBJ2-7; no firm D call. Germline V gives CDR1 DFQATT, CDR2 SNEGSKA (reference sequence). Trimming left V 2 bases short and J 3 bases short, with 14 bases between. The CDR3 length is 14 residues. The CDR3 coding sequence is TGCAGTGCTAGATCAATAGGGTATGGCTACGAGCAGTACTTC. It encodes CSARSIGYGYEQYF.

This clonotype was observed at least ten times. V and J are TRBV2 and TRBJ1-1; D ambiguous. There are 12 residues in the CDR3. V shed 5 bases and J shed 2 bases, with 6 bases lying between them. The germline gives CDR1 SNHLY, CDR2 FYNNEI. The CDR3, as DNA: TGTGCCAGCAGTAAACTAAACACTGAAGCTTTCTTT. This translates into CASSKLNTEAFF.

There are many counts of this clonotype. This chain joins TRBV7-2 and TRBJ2-1; TRBD2 matches at 9 bases. The CDR3 spans 19 residues. Germline CDR1 SGHTA, CDR2 FQGNSA. V shed 2 bases, J shed 0 bases, and the junction held 11 bases outside the gene matches. This CDR3 reads CASSLMASGVTISYNEQFF. As DNA, the CDR3 is TGTGCCAGCAGCTTAATGGCTAGCGGGGTTACAATCTCCTACAATGAGCAGTTCTTC. Together with reference TRBV7-2 and TRBJ2-1, the CDR3 gives the full variable domain: GAGVSQSPSNKVTEKGKDVELRCDPISGHTALYWYRQSLGQGLEFLIYFQGNSAPDKSGLPSDRFSAERTGGSVSTLTIQRTQQEDSAVYLCASSLMASGVTISYNEQFFGPGTRLTVL.

In the case of this clonotype: One junction end disagrees with the germline gene, perhaps due to a read error. The chain has TRBV9 and TRBJ2-5; D may be TRBD2 (6 bases). Germline CDR1 and CDR2: SGDLS and YYNGEE. This CDR3 is 13 amino acids long. CDR3 loop: CASSVAPRETRYF. CDR3 sequence (DNA): TGTGCCAGCAGCGTAGCTCCTCGGGAGACCCGGTACTTC.

The sample holds many counts of this clonotype. The gene calls are TRBV20-1 and TRBJ1-2; 9 bases line up with TRBD1. Trimming took 5 bases from V and 7 from J; bases not matched to a gene: 11. Germline V gives CDR1 DFQATT, CDR2 SNEGSKA (reference sequence). The CDR3 sequence is 14 residues long. This CDR3 reads CSASPRDRESGYTF. In DNA form, the CDR3 reads TGCAGTGCTTCTCCGCGGGACAGGGAATCTGGCTACACCTTC.

This clonotype was picked up a small number of times. The chain combines TRBV24-1 with TRBJ2-1, with 8 bases identical to TRBD1. The J segment lost 6 bases and the V segment lost 5 bases, leaving 11 bases of the junction unmatched. The CDR3 covers 16 residues. Per germline, CDR1 KGHDR and CDR2 SFDVKD. The CDR3 DNA reads TGTGCCACCAGTGCCGTACCAGGACAGGGAAGCAATGAGCAGTTCTTC. Protein product: CATSAVPGQGSNEQFF.

This clonotype has a handful of counts. The chain joins TRBV2 to TRBJ2-5; D is perhaps TRBD1 or TRBD2 (5 bases each). V lost 5 bases and J 13 bases, leaving 11 bases between the germline ends. The CDR3 length is 10 residues. Per the germline V gene, CDR1 is SNHLY and CDR2 is FYNNEI. CDR3 sequence (DNA): TGTGCCAGCAGTTCCGGGACCGTGTACTTC. This encodes CASSSGTVYF.

The gene calls are TRBV5-4 and TRBJ2-3, with TRBD2 matching 8 bases. Germline V CDR1 and CDR2: SGHNT, YYREEE (reference sequence). The V gene end was trimmed by 1 base and the J gene end by 2 bases; junction bases not matched to a gene: 6. The CDR3 has 16 amino acids. The CDR3 nucleotides are TGTGCCAGCAGCTTGAAGACCGGGAGGGCCACAGATACGCAGTATTTT. Translated: CASSLKTGRATDTQYF.

This clonotype was observed a few times. CDR3 sequence (DNA): TGCGCCAGCAGTGAGTCCCGGGCTGGAACCCTCCACTTT. Protein product: CASSESRAGTLHF. This sequence joins TRBV10-2 and TRBJ1-6, with no clear D. Germline V lookup: CDR1 WSHSY, CDR2 SAAADI. With 0 bases removed from V and 14 bases from J, the gap between germline ends came to 11 bases. There are 13 residues in the CDR3.

This clonotype appeared many times. This chain uses TRBV7-2 with TRBJ2-5, with D perhaps assigned TRBD1 or TRBD2 (6 bases each). Trimming stripped 2 bases from V and 1 base from J, with 11 bases between. The V gene's germline CDR1 is SGHTA and CDR2 FQGNSA. The CDR3 runs 15 residues. This chain's CDR3 is CASSLWGAGQETQYF. The CDR3 region has the DNA TGTGCCAGCAGCTTATGGGGGGCAGGCCAAGAGACCCAGTACTTC.

Many counts were recorded for this clonotype. The chain combines TRBV20-1 with TRBJ2-7; TRBD1 might be the D (5 bases). The CDR3 consists of 13 residues. Germline V gene lookup returns CDR1 DFQATT and CDR2 SNEGSKA (reference sequence). Trimming took 3 bases from V and 2 from J, leaving 11 bases between them. CDR3 amino acids: CSASPMTAYEQYF. CDR3 nucleotides: TGCAGTGCTAGCCCCATGACAGCCTACGAGCAGTACTTC.

This clonotype was picked up a small number of times. The J gene is TRBJ1-4, the V gene TRBV7-8, with D possibly being TRBD1 (6 bases). The V and J ends lost 1 base and 2 bases respectively, with 17 bases between them. The CDR3 consists of 18 residues. Per the germline V gene, CDR1 is SGHVS and CDR2 is FQNEAQ. The CDR3 reads CASSLDREASRTNEKLFF. DNA for the CDR3: TGTGCCAGCAGCTTAGACAGGGAAGCGTCTAGGACTAATGAAAAACTGTTTTTT.